This T cell receptor beta chain was found in a study of T cells in Graves' hyperthyroidism and ophthalmopathy. There are many counts of this clonotype. RNA transcripts yielded amplified TCR beta CDR3 regions. The HTBI primer set served for first-round RT-PCR of the TCR CDR3. TCRdb independently ran MiXCR on the multiplex PCR reads; one entry per CDR3 protein. The repertoire holds about 590,000 distinct CDR3 sequences, about 14% seen once, with 6.5% to 9% in the top ten. The specimen was blood. The source is a woman under 30 with Graves' ophthalmopathy.

The CDR3 loop reads CASKSVGAGYGYTF. The CDR3 nucleotides are TGTGCCAGCAAATCCGTGGGTGCAGGCTATGGCTACACCTTC. V usage is TRBV27 and J usage is TRBJ1-2; D gene uncertain. Per germline, CDR1 MNHEY and CDR2 SMNVEV (reference sequence). The CDR3 has 14 amino acids. Between the trimmed V and J ends, which lost 7 bases and 4 bases, there was a span of 16 bases.